The 25 T cell receptor beta chains listed next were all sequenced from one sample in a study of blood T cell repertoires in COVID-19. Some clones are missing from TCRdb's copy, which holds only in-frame ones; the method was immunoSEQ multiplex PCR. The sample contains tens of thousands of clones, roughly 85% of which appear only once. The sequenced sample was peripheral blood. Receptors were obtained from a human donor with active COVID-19. The donor label of this sample is uncertain.

The chain uses TRBV14 and TRBJ2-4; TRBD1 might be the D (5 bases). This CDR3 is built from 13 residues. Trimming left V 1 base short and J 6 bases short, with 7 bases between. Germline CDR1 is SGHDN and CDR2 is FVKESK. CDR3 loop: CASSQGQPNIQYF. In DNA form, the CDR3 reads TGTGCCAGCAGCCAAGGACAGCCAAACATTCAGTACTTC.

This clone was recorded only once. This chain links TRBV3-1 (or the pseudogene TRBV3-2) with TRBJ1-1; D ambiguous. Germline V lookup: CDR1 LGHDT, CDR2 YNNKEL (reference sequence). Trimming cost V 1 base and J 0 bases, with 12 bases left between them. CDR3 length equals 16 residues. The CDR3 DNA sequence: TGTGCCAGCAGCCAAGGGGCAACCATCCTGAACACTGAAGCTTTCTTT. As protein: CASSQGATILNTEAFF.

This clone showed up just once. This sequence joins TRBV11-2 and TRBJ2-2, with D possibly TRBD1 on 6 matching bases. V dropped 1 base and J dropped 3 bases, with 12 bases sitting between them. Germline V gene sequence: CDR1 SGHAT, CDR2 FQNNGV. The CDR3 consists of 16 residues. CDR3 amino acids: CASSLAAGADTGELFF. The CDR3 DNA is TGTGCCAGCAGCTTAGCGGCAGGGGCGGACACCGGGGAGCTGTTTTTT.

There are a few counts of this clone. The J gene is TRBJ2-7, the V gene TRBV11-3; 7 positions match TRBD1. Trimming took 5 bases from V and 5 from J; bases not matched to a gene: 9. The germline V gene has CDR1 SGHNT and CDR2 YENEEA. This CDR3 is built from 14 residues. The CDR3 DNA follows: TGTGCCAGCAGCCCCCGGGACAGCTATAACGAGCAGTACTTC. This encodes CASSPRDSYNEQYF.

The rearrangement links TRBV5-1 to TRBJ2-1; D is undetermined. The CDR3 has 11 residues. Per germline, CDR1 SGHRS and CDR2 YFSETQ. The V and J ends lost 0 bases and 10 bases respectively, with 5 bases between them. The CDR3 region has the DNA TGCGCCAGCAGCTTGGCCGAGGAGCAGTTCTTC. Translation gives CASSLAEEQFF.

CDR3 residues: CASSYSLGDQETQYF. The DNA of the CDR3 is TGTGCCAGCAGTTACTCCCTAGGGGACCAAGAGACCCAGTACTTC. The V call is TRBV6-5, the J call TRBJ2-5; D might be TRBD1 (5 bases). V was cut by 0 bases and J by 0 bases, with 8 bases left in between. The CDR3 is 15 residues long. The V gene's germline CDR1 is MNHEY and CDR2 SVGAGI.

V gene TRBV27 combines with J gene TRBJ2-5, with TRBD1 matching 9 bases. The CDR3 consists of 13 residues. CDR1 is MNHEY, CDR2 SMNVEV, per germline (reference sequence). Losses at the gene ends were 6 bases for V and 3 bases for J; bases not matched to a gene: 2. The CDR3 here is CASRRTGEETQYF. The DNA of the CDR3 is TGTGCCAGCAGACGGACAGGGGAAGAGACCCAGTACTTC.

This chain joins TRBV11-2 and TRBJ2-1; D call uncertain. Germline lookup yields CDR1 SGHAT and CDR2 FQNNGV. The CDR3 is 15 residues long. Trimming took off 0 bases at V and 6 bases at J, with 12 bases between the two ends. In DNA, the CDR3 is TGTGCCAGCAGCTTAGAAGCCACAGTAGTCAATGAGCAGTTCTTC. Translating it yields CASSLEATVVNEQFF.

The rearrangement joins TRBV28 to TRBJ2-7; 8 bases agree with TRBD2. CDR1 is MDHEN and CDR2 is SYDVKM in the germline V gene. Trimming removed 3 bases from V and 4 bases from J; junction bases left unmatched: 14. There are 17 residues in the CDR3. CDR3 residues: CASSFGILGTRPYEQYF. For the CDR3, the DNA is TGTGCCAGCAGTTTTGGGATTCTGGGGACTAGACCGTACGAGCAGTACTTC. Filled out from reference TRBV28 and TRBJ2-7, the complete variable domain reads DVKVTQSSRYLVKRTGEKVFLECVQDMDHENMFWYRQDPGLGLRLIYFSYDVKMKEKGDIPEGYSVSREKKERFSLILESASTNQTSMYLCASSFGILGTRPYEQYFGPGTRLTVT.

CDR3 amino acids: CATSDLSGSSYNEQFF. The CDR3 nucleotides are TGTGCCACCAGTGATTTGAGCGGGAGCTCCTACAATGAGCAGTTCTTC. The chain combines TRBV24-1 with TRBJ2-1, with TRBD2 matching over 8 bases. After removal of 0 bases from V and 0 bases from J, the junction contained 0 bases not matched to a gene. CDR3 length equals 16 residues. Germline loops: CDR1 KGHDR, CDR2 SFDVKD.

The chain has TRBV6-6 and TRBJ1-6; TRBD1 matches at 8 bases. V lost 5 bases and J lost 10; bases outside the gene matches: 13. From germline, CDR1 is MNHNY and CDR2 SVGAGI (reference sequence). The CDR3 consists of 16 residues. CDR3: CASSRLIPGGGSPLHF. Written as DNA, the CDR3 is TGTGCCAGCAGTCGACTCATTCCAGGGGGCGGATCACCCCTCCACTTT.

The CDR3 spells CASSASSSGLTDTQYF. The CDR3 DNA reads TGTGCCAGCAGCGCTTCCTCTAGCGGACTCACAGATACGCAGTATTTT. The rearrangement links TRBV13 to TRBJ2-3; the match to TRBD2 covers 7 bases. Germline V gene sequence: CDR1 PRHDT, CDR2 FYEKMQ (reference sequence). V was clipped by 5 bases and J by 2 bases; unmatched bases: 10. The CDR3 is made up of 16 amino acids. Looking up the rest from reference TRBV13 and TRBJ2-3 gives the full variable domain: AAGVIQSPRHLIKEKRETATLKCYPIPRHDTVYWYQQGPGQDPQFLISFYEKMQSDKGSIPDRFSAQQFSDYHSELNMSSLELGDSALYFCASSASSSGLTDTQYFGPGTRLTVL.

This clone was found once. As DNA, the CDR3 is TGTGCCAGCAGCTCACTGGGACTAGCGGGATCCTCTAGCACAGATACGCAGTATTTT. Its protein is CASSSLGLAGSSSTDTQYF. The chain joins TRBV7-8 to TRBJ2-3; 13 nucleotides line up with TRBD2. The CDR3 has 19 amino acids. Germline V lookup: CDR1 SGHVS, CDR2 FQNEAQ. With 4 bases clipped from V and 0 bases from J, the junction kept 10 bases outside the gene matches.

The rearrangement links TRBV19 to TRBJ2-7; no definite D call. Trimming pared 3 bases from V and 3 bases from J, leaving 6 bases between. This CDR3 has 12 amino acids. Germline-derived CDR1 and CDR2 are LNHDA and SQIVND (reference sequence). The CDR3 nucleotides read TGTGCCAGTAGTATGGGCGTCTACGAGCAGTACTTC. Translation: CASSMGVYEQYF.

The chain combines TRBV28 with TRBJ1-5, with D maybe TRBD1 (5 bases). The length of the CDR3 is 14 residues. V was shortened by 5 bases and J by 4 bases, with 12 bases between the two germline ends. The germline gives CDR1 MDHEN, CDR2 SYDVKM. CDR3 sequence reads: CASSKERGNQPQHF. DNA for the CDR3: TGTGCCAGCAGTAAGGAGCGGGGGAATCAGCCCCAGCATTTT. Full variable domain (outside the CDR3, taken from reference TRBV28 and TRBJ1-5): DVKVTQSSRYLVKRTGEKVFLECVQDMDHENMFWYRQDPGLGLRLIYFSYDVKMKEKGDIPEGYSVSREKKERFSLILESASTNQTSMYLCASSKERGNQPQHFGDGTRLSIL.

The V gene is TRBV14, the J gene TRBJ1-1; D is possibly TRBD1 (5 bases). V was cut by 1 base and J by 6 bases, with 12 bases left in between. The CDR3 has 14 residues. The germline V gene encodes CDR1 SGHDN and CDR2 FVKESK. The CDR3 bases are TGTGCCAGCAGCCAAGTTGCAGGGAGGGCTGAAGCTTTCTTT. Amino acids: CASSQVAGRAEAFF.

The V and J genes are TRBV6-2 or TRBV6-3 and TRBJ2-7, with 8 bases lining up with TRBD2. After removal of 5 bases from V and 6 bases from J, the junction contained 12 bases not matched to a gene. The CDR3 is 15 amino acids. CDR1 is MNHEY and CDR2 is SVGEGT in the germline V gene. The CDR3 sequence is CASSMQGKRESEQYF. CDR3 nucleotide sequence: TGTGCCAGCAGTATGCAGGGGAAGCGGGAGAGCGAGCAGTACTTC.

The genes are TRBV9 and TRBJ1-2; D possibly corresponds to TRBD1 (6 bases). This CDR3 region has 14 residues. The V end was cut by 0 bases, the J end by 5 bases, with 11 bases between. Germline V gene data show CDR1 as SGDLS and CDR2 as YYNGEE. CDR3 loop: CASSVASGAYGYTF. The CDR3 bases are TGTGCCAGCAGCGTAGCTTCAGGGGCTTATGGCTACACCTTC.

J is TRBJ2-5 and V is TRBV5-6; 8 positions match TRBD1. V lost 5 bases and J lost 0; bases outside the gene matches: 12. Germline loops: CDR1 SGHDT, CDR2 YYEEEE. The CDR3 sequence is 17 residues long. Here the CDR3 DNA reads TGTGCCAGCAGTCTTCTCGGTCAGGGGGCTTACCAAGAGACCCAGTACTTC. Its translation is CASSLLGQGAYQETQYF.

The V and J genes are TRBV21-1 and TRBJ1-5. TRBV21-1 constitutes a pseudogene. The CDR3 consists of 17 residues. The CDR3 spells CASSKALPQGGARPQHF. Written as DNA, the CDR3 is TGTGCCAGCAGCAAAGCGCTTCCCCAGGGAGGAGCGAGGCCCCAGCATTTT.

This chain links TRBV19 with TRBJ2-3; 10 bases line up with TRBD2. The V gene's germline CDR1 is LNHDA and CDR2 SQIVND (reference sequence). With V trimmed by 5 bases and J by 7 bases, 9 bases remained unmatched. CDR3 length: 15 amino acids. The CDR3 coding sequence is TGTGCCAGTAGTCCCAGCGGGAGGGCCGAATATACGCAGTATTTT. This gives the protein CASSPSGRAEYTQYF.

The chain employs TRBV5-5 and TRBJ1-6; D may be TRBD1 (6 bases). V was clipped by 0 bases and J by 9 bases, with 13 bases between them. The CDR3 has 15 residues. Germline V gene sequence: CDR1 SGHKS, CDR2 YYEKEE (reference sequence). In DNA, the CDR3 is TGTGCCAGCAGCTTGGTACAGGACAGAATTTCACCCCTCCACTTT. Translating gives CASSLVQDRISPLHF.

This clone was counted once. The genes are TRBV28 and TRBJ2-7, with a weak D call TRBD2 (5 bases). Trimming removed 3 bases from V and 3 bases from J, with 15 bases in between. The CDR3 extends over 15 amino acids. Germline values: CDR1 MDHEN, CDR2 SYDVKM. CDR3 DNA sequence: TGTGCCAGCAGTTTTCGCGGACTGGGGAACTACGAGCAGTACTTC. Its translation is CASSFRGLGNYEQYF.

This chain links TRBV6-5 with TRBJ1-2; the D gene is possibly TRBD1 (5 bases). The V end lost 0 bases, the J end lost 8 bases, and 16 bases lay between the germline ends. Looked up from germline, CDR1 is MNHEY and CDR2 is SVGAGI. This CDR3 contains 15 residues. The CDR3 coding sequence is TGTGCCAGCAGTTACTCGTCCGCCAGTAAGGGGGGCTACACCTTC. Translating gives CASSYSSASKGGYTF.

This clone was seen a handful of times. The rearrangement uses TRBV11-2 and TRBJ2-7, with 10 bases aligning to TRBD1. The germline V gene has CDR1 SGHAT and CDR2 FQNNGV. The CDR3 totals 15 residues. J lost 4 bases, V lost 5 bases, and 8 bases had no gene match. This CDR3 reads CASSPPDRGLYEQYF. Written as DNA, the CDR3 is TGTGCCAGCAGCCCGCCTGACAGGGGGCTTTACGAGCAGTACTTC. Complete variable domain (other parts from reference TRBV11-2 and TRBJ2-7): EAGVAQSPRYKIIEKRQSVAFWCNPISGHATLYWYQQILGQGPKLLIQFQNNGVVDDSQLPKDRFSAERLKGVDSTLKIQPAKLEDSAVYLCASSPPDRGLYEQYFGPGTRLTVT.